Listed below are T cell receptor beta chains from one sample, sequenced in a study of memory B cells and T cells in multiple sclerosis. The protocol was immunoSEQ multiplex PCR, while the TCRdb copy is restricted to in-frame clones and leaves out a portion. This table has 10,000 to 15,000 clones, roughly 81% appearing once. Their specific antigens are unknown. The specimen sequenced was PBMCs from blood kept in culture. All receptors derive from a human donor with multiple sclerosis. Both conserved end residues are part of each CDR3. Each record gives: clone size, V gene, D gene, J gene, CDR3 DNA, CDR3 protein. The D gene is left open where the match is weak. The size field is filled for only some rows; it gives once, few, many or a size class.

.	TRBV11-3	.	TRBJ2-2	TGTGCCAGCAGCTCGCCCCGGTGGGCCGGAGAGCTGTTTTTT	CASSSPRWAGELFF
.	TRBV28	TRBD2	TRBJ2-3	TGTGCCAGCAGACGAACTAGCGGGAGAGTGGATACGCAGTATTTT	CASRRTSGRVDTQYF
.	TRBV27	TRBD2	TRBJ2-2	TGTGCCAGCAGTTTTAGCGGGAGCGTCACCGGGGAGCTGTTTTTT	CASSFSGSVTGELFF
.	TRBV7-3	.	TRBJ2-6	TGTGCCAGCAGCGTCTCGCAAGAACGCTTACAAAGTCGGGCCAACGTCCTGACTTTC	CASSVSQERLQSRANVLTF
.	TRBV6-1	TRBD1	TRBJ2-3	TGTGCCAGCAGTGAAGCCCTGGACAGGGGGCGATATAAGAGTTTT	CASSEALDRGRYKSF
once	TRBV6-1	.	TRBJ2-3	TGTGCCAGCAGTGAATACCCCAGCGCTAATACGCAGTATTTT	CASSEYPSANTQYF
.	TRBV7-2	TRBD1	TRBJ1-3	TGTGCCAGCAGCTTTGGACAGGTAGAATCCTCTGGAAACACCATATATTTT	CASSFGQVESSGNTIYF
once	TRBV9	TRBD2	TRBJ2-1	TGTGCCAGCAGCGTAGGACAACCCGGTGGGGGGGGACTAGCGAACTACAATGAGCAGTTCTTC	CASSVGQPGGGGLANYNEQFF
few	TRBV29-1	TRBD1	TRBJ2-7	TGCAGCGTTGATGTGACAGGGGGCCGGGGCGAGCAGTACTTC	CSVDVTGGRGEQYF
.	TRBV9	TRBD2	TRBJ2-7	TGTGCCAGCAGCCCGGAGCTAGCGGGCGTAGTCTACGAGCAGTACTTC	CASSPELAGVVYEQYF
.	TRBV5-1	TRBD1	TRBJ1-2	TGCGCCAGCAGCTTGGAGGGACAGGGGGTAAACTATGGCTACACCTTC	CASSLEGQGVNYGYTF
.	TRBV2	TRBD1	TRBJ2-5	TGTGCCAGCGGGGCGATCTCAGGGGGGACCCAGTACTTC	CASGAISGGTQYF
.	TRBV28	TRBD2	TRBJ2-1	TGTGCCAGCAGTCCAACCCAGGGACTAGCGGGAACCAATGAGCAGTTCTTC	CASSPTQGLAGTNEQFF
.	TRBV5-1	.	TRBJ1-2	TGCGCCAGCAGCTTTACCGCGGGGGGCTACACCTTC	CASSFTAGGYTF
.	TRBV4-2	.	TRBJ2-7	TGTGCCAGCAGCCCGCACAATTCTTTCTACGAGCAGTACTTC	CASSPHNSFYEQYF
.	TRBV7-9	TRBD1	TRBJ2-7	TGTGCCAGCAGCCTGACTCGGGACAGTACCTACGAGCAGTACTTC	CASSLTRDSTYEQYF
.	TRBV27	TRBD1	TRBJ2-1	TGTGCCAGCAAGGGAAACAGGGGGAAGGGCAATGAGCAGTTCTTC	CASKGNRGKGNEQFF
.	TRBV6-6	TRBD2	TRBJ2-3	TGTGCCAGCCATAGCGGGGGGGCCACAGATACGCAGTATTTT	CASHSGGATDTQYF
.	TRBV7-2	TRBD2	TRBJ2-1	TGTGCCAGCAGCTTGGGACTAGCGGGGTACAATGAGCAGTTCTTC	CASSLGLAGYNEQFF
.	TRBV7-2	.	TRBJ2-1	TGTGCCAGCAGCTTATGGATGGGGGGGCTATCCAATGAGCAGTTCTTC	CASSLWMGGLSNEQFF
.	TRBV30	.	TRBJ2-5	TGTGCCTGGAGTGTAGGAAAGGTGGGGGAGACCCAGTACTTC	CAWSVGKVGETQYF
once	TRBV5-1	TRBD2	TRBJ2-5	TGCGCCAGCAAGGCGGGAGAGAACCAAGAGACCCAGTACTTC	CASKAGENQETQYF
.	TRBV5-1	.	TRBJ2-7	TGCGCCAGCAGCTTGGTTTACGGGGAGCAGTACTTC	CASSLVYGEQYF
.	TRBV2	.	TRBJ1-2	TGTGCCAGCACGGAGGGGGGGCCGAGGGGCTACACCTTC	CASTEGGPRGYTF
once	TRBV25-1	TRBD2	TRBJ2-1	TGTGCCAGCAACCCGGGGGGCTCCTACAATGAGCAGTTCTTC	CASNPGGSYNEQFF
few	TRBV7-2	.	TRBJ1-2	TGTGCCAGCAGCTTAGGAGTGGGACAAGGCGGAACTGGCTACACCTTC	CASSLGVGQGGTGYTF